This T cell receptor (beta chain) was found in a study of lymphopenia after photon versus proton radiotherapy. Broader study findings: A bigger post-nadir fall in TCR diversity correlated inversely with survival time in deceased patients.

Some clones are missing from TCRdb's copy, which holds only in-frame ones; the method was immunoSEQ multiplex PCR. The sample has roughly 58,000 clones, about 90% seen once; the top ten hold around 13%. This CDR3 is 16 amino acids long. V was clipped by 3 bases and J by 1 base; unmatched bases: 3. Germline V lookup: CDR1 PRHDT, CDR2 FYEKMQ (reference sequence). About this clone itself: Its antigen is still unknown.

The TCR was taken from a man older than 75 with esophageal cancer. The chain joins TRBV13 to TRBJ2-2; the match to TRBD2 covers 9 bases. Specimen: peripheral blood, collected from a patient treated with proton-based radiotherapy. CDR3 coding DNA: TGTGCCAGCAGCTTTCCGACTAGCGGGAACACCGGGGAGCTGTTTTTT. Amino acids: CASSFPTSGNTGELFF.